The present TCR beta chain was sequenced within a study of shared clonotypes between healthy human individuals. Donors included only healthy HIV-negative adults lacking recent acute infections or vaccinations. Partitioning of CD4+ cells yielded a CD45RA+ naive subset and a CD45RA-negative memory subset. Clones were sequenced by immunoSEQ multiplex PCR, and TCRdb holds only the in-frame ones, with some missing. The table records approximately 2.5 million clones, around nine tenths of them present only once. This TCR derives from a man aged 18 to 29 in good health. The sequenced sample consisted of naive CD4+ T cells sorted from blood. Documented subset: CD45RA+ positively selected.

The CDR3 reads CASRDTSAVTYEQYF. DNA for the CDR3: TGTGCCAGCAGGGATACTTCGGCGGTCACCTACGAGCAGTACTTC. The chain uses TRBV6-4 and TRBJ2-7; no clear D. Germline loops: CDR1 MRHNA, CDR2 SNTAGT. V was trimmed by 6 bases and J by 2 bases, leaving 17 bases between them. There are 15 residues in the CDR3.